These 26 T cell receptor beta chains came from one sample sequenced in a study of T cells in Graves' hyperthyroidism and ophthalmopathy. The investigators amplified TCR beta CDR3 regions from RNA transcripts. HTBI primers were employed in a first-round RT-PCR of the TCR CDR3. MiXCR was run by TCRdb on the multiplex PCR reads, yielding one entry per CDR3 protein. The table records fewer than 500,000 distinct CDR3 sequences, around 13% of them present only once. The sample taken for sequencing was blood. Receptors originate from a woman in her 30s with Graves' ophthalmopathy.

This clonotype occurred many times. The V gene is TRBV2, the J gene TRBJ1-4; TRBD1 agrees at 7 bases. V was pared by 3 bases and J by 0 bases, with 7 bases of the junction left unmatched. This CDR3 has 17 residues. The germline CDR1 and CDR2 sequences are SNHLY and FYNNEI. CDR3 amino acids: CASSDQGGISTNEKLFF. DNA of the CDR3: TGTGCCAGCAGTGACCAGGGGGGTATATCAACTAATGAAAAACTGTTTTTT.

This clonotype was recorded at least ten times. The CDR3 loop is CAWGRRGNTEAFF. In DNA, the CDR3 is TGTGCCTGGGGCAGGCGGGGCAACACTGAAGCTTTCTTT. The rearrangement uses TRBV30 and TRBJ1-1; weak D call: TRBD1 (5 bases). V was trimmed by 5 bases and J by 2 bases, leaving 12 bases between them. The CDR3 length is 13 residues. Germline V lookup: CDR1 GTSNPN, CDR2 SVGIG (reference sequence).

A note on this clonotype: A clone one base away is much larger, so this may be a read error. This chain links TRBV20-1 with TRBJ2-1, with 9 bases fitting TRBD1. V gave up 3 bases and J gave up 4 bases; unmatched junction bases: 4. Germline V CDR1 and CDR2: DFQATT, SNEGSKA (reference sequence). This CDR3 has 14 residues. The chain's CDR3 is CSARGTGRYNEQFF. The CDR3 DNA follows: TGCAGTGCTAGGGGGACAGGGCGATACAATGAGCAGTTCTTC.

This clonotype has ten or more counts. V is TRBV11-2 and J is TRBJ2-7; the D is unclear. V lost 4 bases, J lost 7 bases, and 11 bases lay in between. Germline V gene lookup returns CDR1 SGHAT and CDR2 FQNNGV. The CDR3 consists of 12 residues. CDR3 coding DNA: TGTGCCAGCAGCTCCCCGGTGGTGGAGCAGTACTTC. Its translation: CASSSPVVEQYF.

The chain carries TRBV6-2 or TRBV6-3 and TRBJ2-3; D tentatively reads TRBD1 or TRBD2 (5 bases each). The CDR3 consists of 15 residues. Germline V gives CDR1 MNHEY, CDR2 SVGEGT. CDR3 protein: CATQPGTPSTDTQYF. In DNA form, the CDR3 reads TGTGCTACCCAGCCGGGGACCCCAAGCACAGATACGCAGTATTTT.

Worth noting for this clonotype: A read error is possible here, since a much larger clone lies one base away. This rearrangement joins TRBV4-1 to TRBJ1-2; TRBD1 is a possible D gene (5 bases). CDR1 is MGHRA and CDR2 is YSYEKL in the germline V gene. This CDR3 is 14 amino acids long. CDR3 in amino acids: CVSSQYPGGYGYTF. CDR3 in DNA: TGCGTCAGCAGCCAATATCCGGGGGGATATGGCTACACCTTC.

This clonotype was observed many times. This sequence joins TRBV20-1 and TRBJ2-3; the match to TRBD2 covers 8 bases. Germline-derived CDR1 and CDR2 are DFQATT and SNEGSKA (reference sequence). The CDR3 has 12 amino acids. With V trimmed by 7 bases and J by 2 bases, 2 bases remained unmatched. Here the CDR3 DNA reads TGCAGTGAAGCGGGGGACACAGATACGCAGTATTTT. Translated, it gives CSEAGDTDTQYF.

This clonotype was counted at least ten times. V gene TRBV28 combines with J gene TRBJ1-4; 12 bases line up with TRBD1. Germline V gene data show CDR1 as MDHEN and CDR2 as SYDVKM. This CDR3 contains 17 residues. The trim removed 6 bases at V and 4 bases at J, leaving 9 bases unmatched. Here the CDR3 DNA reads TGTGCCAGCAGGAAGCCGGGACAGGGGGCCCTTAATGAAAAACTGTTTTTT. Encoded protein: CASRKPGQGALNEKLFF.

The chain links TRBV20-1 to TRBJ1-6; D is uncertain. Per germline, CDR1 DFQATT and CDR2 SNEGSKA (reference sequence). Trimming left V 6 bases short and J 7 bases short, with 10 bases between. The CDR3 totals 12 residues. The CDR3 here is CSAPVANSPLHF. The CDR3 nucleotides are TGCAGTGCCCCGGTCGCCAATTCACCCCTCCACTTT.

The V and J genes are TRBV24-1 and TRBJ2-5, with TRBD2 matching 11 bases. In germline, CDR1 is KGHDR, CDR2 SFDVKD. This CDR3 is 16 amino acids long. J lost 2 bases, V lost 5 bases, and 6 bases had no gene match. The CDR3 sequence is CATSGETSGDQETQYF. DNA for the CDR3: TGTGCCACCAGTGGTGAGACTAGCGGGGATCAAGAGACCCAGTACTTC.

This clonotype came up many times. This chain joins TRBV6-1 and TRBJ2-1; the match to TRBD2 covers 7 bases. J lost 8 bases, V lost 10 bases, and 20 bases had no gene match. The CDR3 is 16 amino acids. CDR1 is MNHNS, CDR2 SASEGT, per germline. The CDR3 here is CATLLTASGHTHEQFF. DNA of the CDR3: TGTGCCACCCTCCTCACCGCTAGCGGCCACACCCATGAGCAGTTCTTC.

This clonotype was counted at least ten times. This chain links TRBV20-1 with TRBJ1-2, with no clear D. This CDR3 is built from 13 residues. The ends were cut back, 0 bases at V and 6 bases at J, with 11 bases in the middle. The germline V gene encodes CDR1 DFQATT and CDR2 SNEGSKA (reference sequence). DNA of the CDR3: TGCAGTGCTAGAGATCCGTCAGTTCATGGCTACACCTTC. Translation gives CSARDPSVHGYTF.

Concerning this clonotype: A much larger clone sits a single nucleotide away, making a read error possible. J is TRBJ2-1 and V is TRBV7-9; D perhaps matches TRBD1 (5 bases). V lost 4 bases to trimming and J lost 10 bases, with 23 bases between them. Germline V gene lookup returns CDR1 SEHNR and CDR2 FQNEAQ (reference sequence). The CDR3 runs 16 residues. The CDR3 loop reads CASSSLEMDAAGEQFF. The CDR3 DNA is TGTGCCAGCAGCTCCTTGGAGATGGACGCGGCAGGGGAGCAGTTCTTC.

This clonotype was observed many times. The chain uses TRBV12-3 or TRBV12-4 and TRBJ1-1, with 8 bases matching TRBD1. This CDR3 is built from 15 residues. Germline trimming cut 6 bases from V and 5 bases from J; bases unmatched to any gene: 11. CDR3 protein: CASSPYTGGLTEAFF. The CDR3 DNA follows: TGTGCCAGCAGCCCCTATACAGGGGGTCTTACTGAAGCTTTCTTT.

For the CDR3, the DNA is TGCAGTGCTAGACTAGCGGGGCCCCAAGAGACCCAGTACTTC. Translated: CSARLAGPQETQYF. This chain connects TRBV20-1 to TRBJ2-5, with 9 bases fitting TRBD2. The CDR3 consists of 14 residues. Germline CDR1 DFQATT, CDR2 SNEGSKA (reference sequence). V was clipped by 2 bases and J by 1 base; unmatched bases: 2.

The gene calls are TRBV6-1 and TRBJ1-2; D is undetermined. V dropped 2 bases and J dropped 8 bases, with 12 bases sitting between them. CDR1 and CDR2 from the germline V gene are MNHNS and SASEGT. This CDR3 contains 13 residues. CDR3 sequence (DNA): TGTGCCAGCAGTGAACCCCCAAGTTGGGGCTACACCTTC. As protein: CASSEPPSWGYTF.

This clonotype was seen more than once but under ten times. The chain carries TRBV29-1 and TRBJ2-3; TRBD1 aligns across 10 bases. CDR3 length equals 15 residues. The germline CDR1 and CDR2 sequences are SQVTM and ANQGSEA. Germline trimming cut 4 bases from V and 5 bases from J; bases unmatched to any gene: 9. Here the CDR3 DNA reads TGCAGCGTTGGGTATTCCGGGACAGGGGTAGATACGCAGTATTTT. This encodes CSVGYSGTGVDTQYF.

The genes are TRBV20-1 and TRBJ2-5, with 9 bases identical to TRBD2. Germline assignment: CDR1 DFQATT and CDR2 SNEGSKA (reference sequence). This CDR3 contains 14 residues. Trimming at V came to 1 base and at J to 2 bases, leaving 2 bases not matched to a gene. This chain's CDR3 is CSARGTSEQETQYF. The DNA of the CDR3 is TGCAGTGCTAGAGGGACTAGCGAGCAAGAGACCCAGTACTTC.

The rearrangement joins TRBV7-2 to TRBJ2-1; D might be TRBD2 (6 bases). Germline V CDR1 and CDR2: SGHTA, FQGNSA. V lost 7 bases, J lost 6 bases, and 19 bases lay in between. The CDR3 extends over 15 amino acids. CDR3 nucleotide sequence: TGTGCCAGCAACTCACTGGAGGGAAAGGTCAATGAGCAGTTCTTC. Amino acid sequence: CASNSLEGKVNEQFF.

This clonotype came up many times. This rearrangement joins TRBV18 to TRBJ1-5; 8 bases align to TRBD1. CDR1 and CDR2 (germline): KGHSH, LQKENI. This CDR3 is 16 amino acids long. The V and J ends lost 4 bases and 0 bases, in that order; junction bases with no gene match: 5. The CDR3 DNA is TGTGCCAGCTCACGGGGACAGGAATATAGCAATCAGCCCCAGCATTTT. Its protein product is CASSRGQEYSNQPQHF. Variable domain in full (rest from reference TRBV18 and TRBJ1-5): NAGVMQNPRHLVRRRGQEARLRCSPMKGHSHVYWYRQLPEEGLKFMVYLQKENIIDESGMPKERFSAEFPKEGPSILRIQQVVRGDSAAYFCASSRGQEYSNQPQHFGDGTRLSIL.

This clonotype was picked up many times. CDR3 coding DNA: TGTGCCAGCAGCCAAGGCCCCGGGACAGGGTTTGGCTACACCTTC. Translated, it gives CASSQGPGTGFGYTF. This chain connects TRBV3-1 to TRBJ1-2, with 9 bases matching TRBD1. The CDR3 extends over 15 amino acids. Germline CDR1 and CDR2: LGHDT and YNNKEL (reference sequence). The V gene end was trimmed by 1 base and the J gene end by 7 bases; junction bases not matched to a gene: 7. Combining the CDR3 with reference TRBV3-1 and TRBJ1-2 gives the whole variable domain DTAVSQTPKYLVTQMGNDKSIKCEQNLGHDTMYWYKQDSKKFLKIMFSYNNKELIINETVPNRFSPKSPDKAHLNLHINSLELGDSAVYFCASSQGPGTGFGYTFGSGTRLTVV.

As regards this clonotype: One base away lies a much larger clone, so this may be a sequencing read error. The chain uses TRBV6-1 and TRBJ2-5, with 7 nucleotides matching TRBD2. In germline, CDR1 is MNHNS, CDR2 SASEGT. CDR3 length: 15 amino acids. The CDR3 region is CASSEFGGMEETQCF. The CDR3 DNA reads as TGTGCCAGCAGTGAATTCGGGGGGATGGAAGAGACCCAGTGCTTC.

This rearrangement joins TRBV4-2 to TRBJ2-5; possible D gene TRBD2, 5 bases. The CDR3 sequence is 18 residues long. Looked up from germline, CDR1 is LGHNA and CDR2 is YNFKEQ. V lost 0 bases and J 5 bases, leaving 22 bases between the germline ends. The CDR3 loop is CASSQDALRAVPGETQYF. CDR3 in DNA: TGTGCCAGCAGCCAAGACGCATTGAGAGCGGTCCCCGGCGAGACCCAGTACTTC.

This clonotype showed up many times. The CDR3 nucleotides read TGTGCCAGCAGCGGCGACAGGGGCGGGACTGAAGCTTTCTTT. It translates to CASSGDRGGTEAFF. The genes are TRBV9 and TRBJ1-1; 8 nucleotides line up with TRBD1. The CDR3 sequence is 14 residues long. V trimming: 3 bases; J trimming: 5 bases; junction bases outside the gene matches: 6. Germline V gene sequence: CDR1 SGDLS, CDR2 YYNGEE. Using reference TRBV9 and TRBJ1-1 for the parts outside the CDR3, the full variable domain is DSGVTQTPKHLITATGQRVTLRCSPRSGDLSVYWYQQSLDQGLQFLIQYYNGEERAKGNILERFSAQQFPDLHSELNLSSLELGDSALYFCASSGDRGGTEAFFGQGTRLTVV.

This clonotype was detected only a few times. At one end, the junction sequence differs from germline, possibly due to a read error. The chain links TRBV5-1 to TRBJ2-2; no clear D. Germline lookup yields CDR1 SGHRS and CDR2 YFSETQ. The CDR3 loop spans 15 amino acids. CDR3 amino acids: CASSPYSLNAGELFF. CDR3 bases: TGCGCCAGCAGCCCATACAGTCTGAACGCCGGGGAGCTGTTTTTT.

The J gene is TRBJ2-2, the V gene TRBV3-1, with 8 bases that match TRBD2. The CDR3 is made up of 16 amino acids. The V gene's germline CDR1 is LGHDT and CDR2 YNNKEL (reference sequence). The J segment lost 4 bases and the V segment lost 0 bases, leaving 4 bases of the junction unmatched. Here the CDR3 DNA reads TGTGCCAGCAGCCAAGAACGGGGGGGTATCACCGGGGAGCTGTTTTTT. Its translation is CASSQERGGITGELFF.